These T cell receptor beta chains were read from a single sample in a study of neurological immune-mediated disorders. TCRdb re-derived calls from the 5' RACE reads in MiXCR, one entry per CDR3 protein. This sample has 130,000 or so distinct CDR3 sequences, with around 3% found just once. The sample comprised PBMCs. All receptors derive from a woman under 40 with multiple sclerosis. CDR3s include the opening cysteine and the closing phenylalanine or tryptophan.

CDR3 protein: CASSPTGRSYEQYF
CDR3 length: 14
V gene: TRBV5-1

CDR3 protein: CASSLNPYEQYF
CDR3 length: 12
V gene: TRBV7-9

CDR3 protein: CASSIGQGEGYSNQPQHF
CDR3 length: 18
V gene: TRBV27

CDR3 protein: CASSLAGHTDTQYF
CDR3 length: 14
V gene: TRBV5-1

CDR3 protein: CASSESGRGDEQFF
CDR3 length: 14
V gene: TRBV10-1

CDR3 protein: CASSHPGGYGYTF
CDR3 length: 13
V gene: TRBV7-6

CDR3 protein: CASSTLTGNTEAFF
CDR3 length: 14
V gene: TRBV27

CDR3 protein: CASSLGSGTGELFF
CDR3 length: 14
V gene: TRBV5-1

CDR3 protein: CASSLEGRGAFF
CDR3 length: 12
V gene: TRBV5-1

CDR3 protein: CSAREGNSTLNF
CDR3 length: 12
V gene: TRBV20-1

CDR3 protein: CASSLSANSNQPQHF
CDR3 length: 15
V gene: TRBV18

CDR3 protein: CATRFRGPPLYNEQFF
CDR3 length: 16
V gene: TRBV10-3

CDR3 protein: CASSLETGVGDTQYF
CDR3 length: 15
V gene: TRBV5-6

CDR3 protein: CSVDGPVGGADTQYF
CDR3 length: 15
V gene: TRBV29-1

CDR3 protein: CASSPDPSGGLAYNEQFF
CDR3 length: 18
V gene: TRBV18

CDR3 protein: CASSLWTGSNTEAFF
CDR3 length: 15
V gene: TRBV5-4

CDR3 protein: CASRKQGRLNNEQFF
CDR3 length: 15
V gene: TRBV7-2

CDR3 protein: CAISDGPGGTDTQYF
CDR3 length: 15
V gene: TRBV10-3

CDR3 protein: CASSINSDHQPQHF
CDR3 length: 14
V gene: TRBV19

CDR3 protein: CASRKDRASTEAFF
CDR3 length: 14
V gene: TRBV5-1

CDR3 protein: CSVGGTANTEAFF
CDR3 length: 13
V gene: TRBV29-1

CDR3 protein: CASPRAGGLRDTQYF
CDR3 length: 15
V gene: TRBV12-3/TRBV12-4

CDR3 protein: CSAREGEAFF
CDR3 length: 10
V gene: TRBV20-1

CDR3 protein: CSAVNRRSYEQYF
CDR3 length: 13
V gene: TRBV20-1

CDR3 protein: CASSLDPGTSKNIQYF
CDR3 length: 16
V gene: TRBV11-2

CDR3 protein: CASSPPDSNEQFF
CDR3 length: 13
V gene: TRBV7-9

CDR3 protein: CSVWGGSSYNEQFF
CDR3 length: 14
V gene: TRBV29-1

CDR3 protein: CASSHLSASGSRETQYF
CDR3 length: 17
V gene: TRBV3-1

CDR3 protein: CASSLLDGGRNTEAFF
CDR3 length: 16
V gene: TRBV7-9